The 28 T cell receptor beta chains reported below all come from one sample, sequenced in a study of blood T cells in healthy people across ages. The second PCR ran roughly 7 to 11 cycles with a sample-barcoded 5' primer and J-beta primers. TCRdb redid the calling of the 5' RACE reads with MiXCR, one entry per CDR3 protein. The repertoire consists of hundreds of thousands of distinct CDR3 sequences, with more than 45% occurring once and the leading ten covering roughly 20%. Specimen: blood. The source is a man under 40 in good health.

The chain joins TRBV5-1 to TRBJ2-3; 8 bases are a match to TRBD1. Germline V gives CDR1 SGHRS, CDR2 YFSETQ. The CDR3 has 15 residues. V lost 4 bases, J lost 2 bases, and 6 bases stayed unmatched. The DNA of the CDR3 is TGCGCCAGCAGCCTGGGACAGGCGGACACAGATACGCAGTATTTT. Translating gives CASSLGQADTDTQYF.

This chain connects TRBV14 to TRBJ2-3, with D perhaps TRBD2 (6 bases). V lost 3 bases and J lost 0, with 13 bases in between. Germline V gene data show CDR1 as SGHDN and CDR2 as FVKESK. The CDR3 is 16 amino acids. The CDR3 DNA sequence: TGTGCCAGCAGCCATCTCGGGGGAGTAAGCACAGATACGCAGTATTTT. Translating it yields CASSHLGGVSTDTQYF.

This clonotype was seen more than once but under ten times. The V gene is TRBV27, the J gene TRBJ1-2; D remains unclear. Germline loops: CDR1 MNHEY, CDR2 SMNVEV (reference sequence). V was pared by 4 bases and J by 2 bases, with 8 bases between. CDR3 length: 13 amino acids. CDR3 bases: TGTGCCAGCAGTTGGTCGGCAAACTATGGCTACACCTTC. Translating gives CASSWSANYGYTF.

This chain joins TRBV20-1 and TRBJ2-5; 12 bases match TRBD2. The ends lost 2 bases at V and 7 bases at J; junction bases unmatched: 8. From germline, CDR1 is DFQATT and CDR2 SNEGSKA (reference sequence). This CDR3 is 15 amino acids long. For the CDR3, the DNA is TGCAGTGCTAGATGGGCTAGCGGGGGGGAGGGGACCCAGTACTTC. Its protein product is CSARWASGGEGTQYF.

In DNA, the CDR3 is TGCAGTGCTACTACTACCGGAAGCACTGAAGCTTTCTTT. Amino acid sequence: CSATTTGSTEAFF. The chain links TRBV20-1 to TRBJ1-1; D call uncertain. This CDR3 region has 13 residues. CDR1 is DFQATT and CDR2 is SNEGSKA in the germline V gene (reference sequence). V lost 4 bases, J lost 4 bases, and 13 bases lay in between.

V and J are TRBV18 and TRBJ1-2; 7 nucleotides align to TRBD1. The ends lost 3 bases at V and 8 bases at J; junction bases unmatched: 6. Germline V gene lookup returns CDR1 KGHSH and CDR2 LQKENI. This CDR3 spans 13 amino acids. This CDR3 is CASSPTEGGGYTF. The CDR3 nucleotides are TGTGCCAGCTCACCGACAGAAGGGGGCGGCTACACCTTC.

The rearrangement uses TRBV28 and TRBJ2-5; 10 positions match TRBD2. The V gene end was trimmed by 9 bases and the J gene end by 4 bases; junction bases not matched to a gene: 2. CDR1 is MDHEN and CDR2 is SYDVKM in the germline V gene. The CDR3 has 12 amino acids. DNA for the CDR3: TGTGCCAGTAGGACTAGCGGAGAGACCCAGTACTTC. Amino acid sequence: CASRTSGETQYF.

The chain couples TRBV6-5 to TRBJ1-2; D uncertain. Trimming pared 6 bases from V and 3 bases from J, leaving 11 bases between. Germline V gene data show CDR1 as MNHEY and CDR2 as SVGAGI. The CDR3 has 13 amino acids. CDR3 loop: CASRTAEYYGYTF. CDR3 DNA: TGTGCCAGCAGAACGGCCGAGTACTATGGCTACACCTTC.

The chain combines TRBV2 with TRBJ2-1; 9 bases map to TRBD1. The J call may be in error: the DNA end matches TRBJ2-7 better. The CDR3 consists of 11 residues. Per germline, CDR1 SNHLY and CDR2 FYNNEI. CDR3 region: CANDRGREQYF. The CDR3, as DNA: TGTGCCAACGACAGGGGGAGGGAGCAGTACTTC.

This chain connects TRBV12-3 or TRBV12-4 to TRBJ2-1, with D maybe TRBD2 (7 bases). Deletions cut 8 bases from V and 9 bases from J, with 20 bases between. The length of the CDR3 is 14 residues. The CDR3 nucleotides are TGTGCCAGCGGTATTGGGGGGGGGGCAGGTGAGCAGTTCTTC. Protein sequence: CASGIGGGAGEQFF.

This sequence joins TRBV5-5 and TRBJ1-2; D might be TRBD1 (5 bases). The CDR3 extends over 14 amino acids. CDR1 SGHKS and CDR2 YYEKEE come from the germline V gene (reference sequence). Trimming removed 3 bases from V and 4 bases from J, with 13 bases in between. The DNA of the CDR3 is TGTGCCAGCAGCTGGAATACAGGCGTCTATGGCTACACCTTC. Protein: CASSWNTGVYGYTF.

The chain combines TRBV12-3 or TRBV12-4 with TRBJ1-4; no clear D gene. V lost 8 bases and J 8 bases, leaving 9 bases between the germline ends. CDR3 length: 11 residues. In DNA, the CDR3 is TGTGCCAGCCGGTCTGGAGAAAAACTGTTTTTT. It specifies CASRSGEKLFF.

A word on this clonotype: A much larger clone differs by one base, so this may be a read error. The V gene is TRBV7-2, the J gene TRBJ2-4; tentatively, D is TRBD1 (6 bases). The DNA matches TRBJ2-7 better at its end, which makes the J call doubtful. This CDR3 comprises 14 residues. Germline CDR1 SGHTA, CDR2 FQGNSA. The DNA of the CDR3 is TGTGCCAGCAGGATAAGCCAGGACAGCGACGAGCAGTACTTC. It is translated as CASRISQDSDEQYF.

A few counts support this clonotype. The gene calls are TRBV29-1 and TRBJ2-5; TRBD1 agrees at 10 bases. The J call is in doubt because the DNA end fits TRBJ2-7 better. This CDR3 comprises 12 residues. CDR1 is SQVTM and CDR2 is ANQGSEA in the germline V gene. Here the CDR3 reads CSAGTGAGEQYF. The CDR3 DNA is TGCAGCGCCGGGACAGGGGCCGGCGAGCAGTACTTC.

This rearrangement joins TRBV25-1 to TRBJ1-1; D uncertain. Germline V lookup: CDR1 MGHDK, CDR2 SYGVNS. With 0 bases removed from V and 2 bases from J, the gap between germline ends came to 25 bases. The CDR3 runs 20 residues. As DNA, the CDR3 is TGTGCCAGCAGTGAATATTTCGTAGGGCTCCCACCATTTACAAACACTGAAGCTTTCTTT. It codes for CASSEYFVGLPPFTNTEAFF.

Of note for this clonotype: Germline is not matched at one junction end, which may reflect a read error. This rearrangement joins TRBV7-9 to TRBJ2-5, with D possibly being TRBD1 or TRBD2 (5 bases each). The DNA end is a closer match to TRBJ2-7, so the J assignment may be wrong. CDR1 is SEHNR, CDR2 FQNEAQ, per germline (reference sequence). CDR3 length: 15 residues. The CDR3 protein is CACSSGTATSYEQYF. In DNA, the CDR3 is TGTGCCTGCAGCTCCGGGACCGCGACATCGTACGAGCAGTACTTC.

This clonotype was counted between two and nine times. The chain recombines TRBV5-1 with TRBJ1-2; the match to TRBD1 covers 9 bases. From germline, CDR1 is SGHRS and CDR2 YFSETQ. With 2 bases clipped from V and 2 bases from J, the junction kept 4 bases outside the gene matches. The CDR3 length is 15 residues. CDR3: CASSFTGGPNYGYTF. DNA for the CDR3: TGCGCCAGCAGCTTCACAGGGGGCCCGAACTATGGCTACACCTTC.

V is TRBV30 and J is TRBJ1-2; D perhaps matches TRBD1 (6 bases). The CDR3 extends over 11 amino acids. The V gene lost 5 bases and the J gene lost 5 bases, with 9 bases spanning the gap. Germline assignment: CDR1 GTSNPN and CDR2 SVGIG (reference sequence). The CDR3 sequence: CAWLRGYGYTF. CDR3 sequence (DNA): TGTGCCTGGCTCAGGGGATATGGCTACACCTTC.

V and J are TRBV6-2 or TRBV6-3 and TRBJ1-1; the D gene is possibly TRBD1 (6 bases). This CDR3 has 15 residues. Trimming shortened V by 4 bases and J by 0 bases, and 12 bases separated the two germline ends. Per the germline V gene, CDR1 is MNHEY and CDR2 is SVGEGT. For the CDR3, the DNA is TGTGCCAGCAGTTGGACAGTCCTCATGAACACTGAAGCTTTCTTT. Translating it yields CASSWTVLMNTEAFF.

V usage is TRBV6-1 and J usage is TRBJ1-4, with D perhaps matching TRBD1 (5 bases). The germline V gene encodes CDR1 MNHNS and CDR2 SASEGT. The CDR3 has 16 residues. Between the trimmed V and J ends, which lost 0 bases and 7 bases, there was a span of 15 bases. This CDR3 is CASSEARGGWSEKLFF. The CDR3 DNA reads as TGTGCCAGCAGTGAAGCGCGGGGGGGATGGAGTGAAAAACTGTTTTTT.

This chain uses TRBV4-2 with TRBJ2-1, with no clear D. Germline CDR1 reads LGHNA; CDR2 reads YNFKEQ. V was shortened by 1 base and J by 7 bases, with 8 bases between the two germline ends. CDR3 length equals 13 residues. CDR3 protein: CASSQGPANEQFF. The CDR3 region has the DNA TGTGCCAGCAGCCAAGGACCTGCAAATGAGCAGTTCTTC.

The chain carries TRBV12-3 or TRBV12-4 and TRBJ2-7; D possibly corresponds to TRBD1 (6 bases). The CDR3 spans 14 residues. The V gene lost 5 bases and the J gene lost 3 bases, with 14 bases spanning the gap. The CDR3 coding sequence is TGTGCCAGCAGTACTCCGGGACACAACTACGAGCAGTACTTC. It specifies CASSTPGHNYEQYF.

This sequence joins TRBV10-3 and TRBJ2-1; D unclear. Germline V gene lookup returns CDR1 ENHRY and CDR2 SYGVKD. The CDR3 has 15 amino acids. Between the trimmed V and J ends, which lost 5 bases and 1 base, there was a span of 12 bases. The CDR3 protein is CAISPPSGSYNEQFF. CDR3 coding DNA: TGTGCCATCAGTCCTCCCTCCGGGTCCTACAATGAGCAGTTCTTC.

The table lists this clonotype with a few counts. This chain joins TRBV20-1 and TRBJ2-7; 10 nucleotides match TRBD1. Germline CDR1 DFQATT, CDR2 SNEGSKA (reference sequence). V lost 1 base, J lost 3 bases, and 6 bases stayed unmatched. The CDR3 extends over 15 amino acids. The CDR3 loop is CSARAWDRGGYEQYF. CDR3 nucleotide sequence: TGCAGTGCTAGAGCCTGGGACAGGGGTGGCTACGAGCAGTACTTC.

The gene calls are TRBV6-5 and TRBJ2-1, with D possibly being TRBD2 (7 bases). Per germline, CDR1 MNHEY and CDR2 SVGAGI. The CDR3 has 15 residues. Trimming left V 5 bases short and J 6 bases short, with 17 bases between. The CDR3 spells CASSPPGGFSNEQFF. CDR3 in DNA: TGTGCCAGCAGTCCCCCGGGGGGCTTTAGCAATGAGCAGTTCTTC.

The sample holds a few counts of this clonotype. The chain uses TRBV20-1 and TRBJ1-2; a weak D match, TRBD1 (5 bases). The V end was cut by 2 bases, the J end by 4 bases, with 11 bases between. This CDR3 comprises 13 residues. CDR1 and CDR2 from the germline V gene are DFQATT and SNEGSKA (reference sequence). This chain's CDR3 is CSARPDSFYGYTF. In DNA, the CDR3 is TGCAGTGCTAGACCCGACAGCTTCTATGGCTACACCTTC.

V is TRBV20-1 and J is TRBJ1-2, with a possible D match to TRBD1 (6 bases). The CDR3 length is 12 residues. In germline, CDR1 is DFQATT, CDR2 SNEGSKA (reference sequence). V lost 7 bases to trimming and J lost 8 bases, with 17 bases between them. The CDR3 reads CSVGTLQGGYTF. The CDR3 DNA is TGCAGTGTCGGTACGCTACAGGGAGGCTACACCTTC.

CDR3 sequence (DNA): TGTGCCACCAGCAGAGATACTGGGGCCAACGTCCTGACTTTC. Its protein product is CATSRDTGANVLTF. The V and J genes are TRBV15 and TRBJ2-6; D unresolved. The CDR3 spans 14 residues. Germline CDR1 and CDR2: LNHNV and YYDKDF (reference sequence). V shed 0 bases and J shed 2 bases, with 2 bases lying between them. Full variable domain (outside the CDR3, taken from reference TRBV15 and TRBJ2-6): DAMVIQNPRYQVTQFGKPVTLSCSQTLNHNVMYWYQQKSSQAPKLLFHYYDKDFNNEADTPDNFQSRRPNTSFCFLDIRSPGLGDTAMYLCATSRDTGANVLTFGAGSRLTVL.